The TCR beta chain described here comes from a study of cytomegalovirus exposure and HLA in healthy donors. Study-level points and caveats: The authors assumed roughly uniform sequencing depth across donors for presence/absence analyses. A cluster of highly shared sequence variants was likely a sequencing artifact. HLA alleles showed associations with 16,951 TCR beta sequences in a later analysis, at a 0.05 false discovery rate.

The V segment lost 5 bases and the J segment 6 bases; nucleotides outside the gene matches: 11. The CDR3 totals 15 residues. The germline V gene encodes CDR1 SGHVS and CDR2 FQNEAQ. As for this clone: Its antigen remains unknown.

The PCR used 60 Vbeta and 13 Jbeta primers. Original handling: Unique TCR beta chains totaled roughly 80 million in a later count, with approximately 11 million of them shared. Some clones are missing from TCRdb's copy, which holds only in-frame ones; the method was immunoSEQ multiplex PCR. D and trimming were read from the DNA, whereas the V and J calls and clone size are those reported in that table. The table records 100,000 to 150,000 clones, around 67% of them present only once. The sample comprised PBMCs. The clonotype comes from a woman aged 40 to 50 in good health and CMV-seropositive. The V and J genes are TRBV7-8 and TRBJ2-7; 9 bases are a match to TRBD2. CDR3 amino acids: CASSPNDGTSSEQYF. In nucleotides, the CDR3 is TGTGCCAGCAGCCCTAACGACGGGACTAGCAGCGAGCAGTACTTC.